The clone carrying this T cell receptor (beta chain) was recorded a few times. No antigen is known for it. This record belongs to a study of beta chain features in type 1 diabetes. Study summary: Summed over all samples, the examined sorted cells came to fewer than 120 million. Study-wide findings and caveats: All four CD4+ subsets from Type 1 diabetes patients carried moderately but significantly shorter TCRB CDR3s.

What was sequenced were expressed TCRB transcripts, since all of the isolated RNA had been reverse transcribed. Assay: immunoSEQ multiplex PCR; the TCRdb copy retains only in-frame clones and omits some. The sample yields over 150,000 clones, under 13% seen once. The CDR3 runs to 19 residues. With V trimmed by 6 bases and J by 5 bases, 19 bases remained unmatched. Per the germline V gene, CDR1 is MNHEY and CDR2 is SMNVEV (reference sequence). One heparinised draw of blood, averaging around 100 mL, came from each donor. Stem cell-like memory, regulatory, central memory and naive CD4+ cells were sorted via CD45RO/CCR7/CD25/CD127/CD95/CD27.

The TCR comes from a man aged 25 to 45 with type 1 diabetes. Specimen: central memory CD4+ T cells from blood. The chain employs TRBV27 and TRBJ2-3; 11 nucleotides match TRBD2. The CDR3 DNA reads as TGTGCCAGCAGCCGTTTCGCAGGGCTAGCGGGAGGAGTTTTAGATACGCAGTATTTT. Translated, it gives CASSRFAGLAGGVLDTQYF.